What follows are 22 T cell receptor beta chains derived from one specimen sequenced in a study of blood T cell repertoires in COVID-19. Some clones are missing from TCRdb's copy, which holds only in-frame ones; the method was immunoSEQ multiplex PCR. The repertoire holds hundreds of thousands of clones, roughly 85% seen once, with under 4% in the top ten. What was sequenced was peripheral blood. These receptor sequences come from a woman younger than 30 with acute or convalescent COVID-19.

This clone showed up just once. The rearrangement links TRBV6-5 to TRBJ1-2, with TRBD1 as a possible D gene (6 bases). The CDR3 totals 14 residues. With 7 bases removed from V and 8 bases from J, the gap between germline ends came to 20 bases. Germline CDR1 MNHEY, CDR2 SVGAGI. The CDR3 reads CASTNFGGALGYTF. Written as DNA, the CDR3 is TGTGCCAGCACCAATTTTGGGGGGGCGTTGGGCTACACCTTC.

The table lists this clone with a few counts. J is TRBJ1-1 and V is TRBV18, with 9 bases aligning to TRBD1. This CDR3 has 17 amino acids. From germline, CDR1 is KGHSH and CDR2 LQKENI. The ends lost 4 bases at V and 1 base at J; junction bases unmatched: 10. CDR3 nucleotide sequence: TGTGCCAGCTCACTTTACAGGGGGCGCCGGGGGAACACTGAAGCTTTCTTT. It is translated as CASSLYRGRRGNTEAFF.

The chain carries TRBV10-3 and TRBJ2-5; TRBD2 is a possible D gene (6 bases). The V and J ends lost 9 bases and 5 bases respectively, with 16 bases between them. The CDR3 has 13 residues. Germline lookup yields CDR1 ENHRY and CDR2 SYGVKD. The chain's CDR3 is CAIRLGPTETQYF. The CDR3 coding sequence is TGTGCCATACGACTAGGACCGACGGAGACCCAGTACTTC.

The chain uses TRBV3-1 (or the pseudogene TRBV3-2) and TRBJ2-2, with D perhaps matching TRBD2 (6 bases). The CDR3 consists of 16 residues. V lost 3 bases to trimming and J lost 2 bases, with 13 bases between them. CDR1 is LGHDT, CDR2 YNNKEL, per germline (reference sequence). The CDR3 loop reads CASSHFFAGNTGELFF. The CDR3 nucleotides read TGTGCCAGCAGCCACTTCTTTGCGGGAAACACCGGGGAGCTGTTTTTT.

This clone was counted between two and nine times. This chain links TRBV12-3 or TRBV12-4 with TRBJ2-3; D is uncertain. With 3 bases removed from V and 4 bases from J, the gap between germline ends came to 5 bases. There are 12 residues in the CDR3. The CDR3 nucleotides are TGTGCCAGCAGTTTGTATCCAGATACGCAGTATTTT. Translation gives CASSLYPDTQYF.

V and J are TRBV6-5 and TRBJ2-3; TRBD2 agrees at 7 bases. Germline-derived CDR1 and CDR2 are MNHEY and SVGAGI. CDR3 size: 15 residues. V lost 6 bases to trimming and J lost 1 base; unmatched junction nucleotides: 7. CDR3 bases: TGTGCCAGCAGGGGACTATCGTCCCGCACAGATACGCAGTATTTT. It specifies CASRGLSSRTDTQYF.

This clone was seen more than once but under ten times. The rearrangement links TRBV7-3 to TRBJ1-6; the D gene is possibly TRBD1 (5 bases). The CDR3 runs to 13 residues. CDR1 and CDR2 from the germline V gene are SGHTA and FQGTGA. The germline V and J ends were trimmed by 6 bases and 10 bases, with 13 bases remaining between them. CDR3 in DNA: TGTGCCAGCAGTCCTACTTACAGGTCACCCCTCCACTTT. Translated, it gives CASSPTYRSPLHF.

This sequence joins TRBV24-1 and TRBJ2-6; D possibly corresponds to TRBD1 (6 bases). Germline CDR1 and CDR2: KGHDR and SFDVKD. This CDR3 contains 18 residues. Trimming removed 5 bases from V and 1 base from J, with 17 bases in between. CDR3 nucleotide sequence: TGTGCCACCAGTGGCCCGGGACAAAGTAATTCTGGGGCCAACGTCCTGACTTTC. This encodes CATSGPGQSNSGANVLTF.

The J gene is TRBJ2-1, the V gene TRBV24-1; D perhaps matches TRBD1 (6 bases). CDR3 length: 12 residues. Trimming took 6 bases from V and 5 from J, leaving 7 bases between them. Germline loops: CDR1 KGHDR, CDR2 SFDVKD. CDR3 nucleotides: TGTGCCACCAGTACAGGGAACAATGAGCAGTTCTTC. Translated: CATSTGNNEQFF.

The chain links TRBV9 to TRBJ2-1; 10 bases agree with TRBD1. The germline V gene has CDR1 SGDLS and CDR2 YYNGEE. Losses at the gene ends were 3 bases for V and 5 bases for J; bases not matched to a gene: 2. The CDR3 is 14 residues long. The CDR3 DNA reads TGTGCCAGCAGCGCGACAGGGGGCAACAATGAGCAGTTCTTC. Translating gives CASSATGGNNEQFF.

This rearrangement joins TRBV15 to TRBJ1-1; possible D gene TRBD1, 6 bases. The CDR3 contains 16 residues. From germline, CDR1 is LNHNV and CDR2 YYDKDF (reference sequence). The V and J ends lost 1 base and 4 bases respectively, with 16 bases between them. As DNA, the CDR3 is TGTGCCACCAGCAGAGTCCCGGACAGCCCGATCACTGAAGCTTTCTTT. It translates to CATSRVPDSPITEAFF.

This sequence joins TRBV5-8 and TRBJ2-7, with 7 bases identical to TRBD1. The CDR3 spans 17 residues. Germline-derived CDR1 and CDR2 are SGHTS and YDEGEE. The J segment lost 0 bases and the V segment lost 2 bases, leaving 11 bases of the junction unmatched. This CDR3 reads CASSFGPGQVTSYEQYF. The CDR3 region has the DNA TGTGCCAGCAGCTTCGGACCTGGACAGGTAACCTCCTACGAGCAGTACTTC.

This chain links TRBV15 with TRBJ1-6, with a possible D match to TRBD1 (5 bases). Trimming left V 8 bases short and J 5 bases short, with 13 bases between. The CDR3 extends over 14 amino acids. Germline CDR1 and CDR2: LNHNV and YYDKDF (reference sequence). CDR3 amino acids: CATRSGGDNSPLHF. CDR3 nucleotide sequence: TGTGCCACCCGCTCGGGGGGGGATAATTCACCCCTCCACTTT.

The chain combines TRBV19 with TRBJ1-4, with D hard to call. Trimming removed 7 bases from V and 0 bases from J, with 21 bases in between. Germline CDR1 reads LNHDA; CDR2 reads SQIVND (reference sequence). This CDR3 has 18 amino acids. CDR3 nucleotides: TGTGCCAGTACCCCGGTGAGGCGGGAGATCCCAACTAATGAAAAACTGTTTTTT. It encodes CASTPVRREIPTNEKLFF.

The chain uses TRBV27 and TRBJ1-5; 8 bases match TRBD1. Trimming removed 6 bases from V and 0 bases from J; junction bases left unmatched: 13. The CDR3 loop spans 18 amino acids. The germline CDR1 and CDR2 sequences are MNHEY and SMNVEV (reference sequence). The CDR3 sequence: CASRRGTGLDPSNQPQHF. CDR3 nucleotides: TGTGCCAGCAGAAGGGGGACAGGCTTAGATCCTAGCAATCAGCCCCAGCATTTT.

Here the CDR3 DNA reads TGTGCCAGCAGCCAAAGCCGACGGGGCGAGCAGTACTTC. This gives the protein CASSQSRRGEQYF. The J gene is TRBJ2-7, the V gene TRBV14, with D possibly matching TRBD2 (5 bases). V lost 2 bases, J lost 6 bases, and 11 bases lay in between. The CDR3 runs to 13 residues. Looked up from germline, CDR1 is SGHDN and CDR2 is FVKESK. Full variable domain (rest looked up from reference TRBV14 and TRBJ2-7): EAGVTQFPSHSVIEKGQTVTLRCDPISGHDNLYWYRRVMGKEIKFLLHFVKESKQDESGMPNNRFLAERTGGTYSTLKVQPAELEDSGVYFCASSQSRRGEQYFGPGTRLTVT.

The chain employs TRBV19 and TRBJ1-2, with TRBD1 as a possible D gene (5 bases). The CDR3 has 15 residues. Trimming took 4 bases from V and 0 from J, leaving 12 bases between them. Germline CDR1 and CDR2: LNHDA and SQIVND (reference sequence). The CDR3 DNA is TGTGCCAGTAGTACCGCGGGGGTTGCTAACTATGGCTACACCTTC. Amino acids: CASSTAGVANYGYTF.

The rearrangement uses TRBV6-5 and TRBJ1-2, with a weak D call TRBD1 (6 bases). Between the trimmed V and J ends, which lost 5 bases and 1 base, there was a span of 11 bases. The CDR3 spans 14 residues. CDR1 and CDR2 (germline): MNHEY, SVGAGI. The DNA for the CDR3 is TGTGCCAGCAGTAAAACAGGGCTTAACTATGGCTACACCTTC. It codes for CASSKTGLNYGYTF.

To note about this clone: At one of its ends the junction is not consistent with the germline gene, which may arise from a read error. The chain couples TRBV3-1 (or the pseudogene TRBV3-2) to TRBJ1-3, with D maybe TRBD1 (5 bases). Germline V gives CDR1 LGHDT, CDR2 YNNKEL (reference sequence). This CDR3 contains 14 residues. CDR3 residues: CASSQRAGLARRDF. CDR3 DNA sequence: TGTGCCAGCAGCCAAAGGGCAGGGTTAGCCCGGAGGGATTTT.

The rearrangement uses TRBV18 and TRBJ2-3, with 7 bases matching TRBD1. This CDR3 is 16 amino acids long. Looked up from germline, CDR1 is KGHSH and CDR2 is LQKENI. The V and J ends lost 3 bases and 6 bases, in that order; junction bases with no gene match: 12. The CDR3 coding sequence is TGTGCCAGCTCACCTCCTCGGACAGGCGCAGTGGATACGCAGTATTTT. Protein: CASSPPRTGAVDTQYF.

The V call is TRBV19, the J call TRBJ2-5; 8 nucleotides match TRBD1. The V and J ends lost 8 bases and 1 base, in that order; junction bases with no gene match: 9. The germline CDR1 and CDR2 sequences are LNHDA and SQIVND (reference sequence). The CDR3 consists of 15 residues. The CDR3 region has the DNA TGTGCCAGTTCTCGACAGGGGCTTGGCCAAGAGACCCAGTACTTC. It yields the protein CASSRQGLGQETQYF.

This chain connects TRBV19 to TRBJ1-4, with D possibly being TRBD1 (5 bases). Germline V gene lookup returns CDR1 LNHDA and CDR2 SQIVND (reference sequence). Deletions cut 10 bases from V and 0 bases from J, with 12 bases between. This CDR3 spans 14 amino acids. CDR3 region: CATAGGATNEKLFF. Here the CDR3 DNA reads TGTGCCACCGCGGGGGGAGCAACTAATGAAAAACTGTTTTTT.